Listed below are T cell receptor beta chains from one sample, sequenced in a study of radiotherapy plus CTLA-4 blockade in lung cancer. Measured with immunoSEQ multiplex PCR; TCRdb has only the in-frame clones, and not every one. The sample contains 9,500 to 15,000 clones, roughly four fifths of which appear only once. This material consisted of peripheral blood, taken from a patient treated with radiotherapy plus ipilimumab. The receptors come from a human donor with non-small cell lung cancer that progressed on radiotherapy plus ipilimumab. Each CDR3 is given with its conserved first and last residue. The D gene is left open where the match is weak. A clone size is listed for some rows: how often the clone was seen (once, few, many), or a class if it is expanded.

J gene: TRBJ1-6
clone size: -
D gene: -
V gene: TRBV5-1
CDR3 protein: CASSLLQNNSPLHF
CDR3 DNA: TGCGCCAGCAGCTTGCTACAGAATAATTCACCCCTCCACTTT

J gene: TRBJ1-1
clone size: -
D gene: -
V gene: TRBV5-1
CDR3 protein: CASSLNPEGRDTEAFF
CDR3 DNA: TGCGCCAGCAGCTTAAATCCGGAGGGCAGGGACACTGAAGCTTTCTTT

J gene: TRBJ2-3
clone size: -
D gene: TRBD2
V gene: TRBV6-5
CDR3 protein: CASSSKGLAGVQGQYF
CDR3 DNA: TGTGCCAGCAGTTCCAAAGGACTAGCGGGGGTCCAAGGGCAGTATTTT

J gene: TRBJ2-7
clone size: -
D gene: -
V gene: TRBV4-1
CDR3 protein: CASSQDLGRYEQYF
CDR3 DNA: TGCGCCAGCAGCCAAGATCTGGGACGCTACGAGCAGTACTTC

J gene: TRBJ2-7
clone size: -
D gene: TRBD1
V gene: TRBV11-2
CDR3 protein: CASSGGTGGAKYEQYF
CDR3 DNA: TGTGCCAGCAGCGGGGGGACAGGGGGCGCGAAATACGAGCAGTACTTC

J gene: TRBJ1-1
clone size: -
D gene: -
V gene: TRBV27
CDR3 protein: CASSPGHRATEAFF
CDR3 DNA: TGTGCCAGCAGTCCGGGACACCGCGCGACTGAAGCTTTCTTT

J gene: TRBJ1-5
clone size: -
D gene: TRBD1
V gene: TRBV6-6
CDR3 protein: CASSYFGDRDSQPQHF
CDR3 DNA: TGTGCCAGCAGTTACTTTGGGGACAGGGACAGTCAGCCCCAGCATTTT

J gene: TRBJ1-3
clone size: -
D gene: -
V gene: TRBV7-2
CDR3 protein: CASSLGFAGNTIYF
CDR3 DNA: TGTGCCAGCAGCTTAGGGTTTGCCGGAAACACCATATATTTT

J gene: TRBJ1-4
clone size: -
D gene: -
V gene: TRBV5-1
CDR3 protein: CASSPHSKSNEKLFF
CDR3 DNA: TGCGCCAGCAGCCCACACAGCAAATCTAATGAAAAACTGTTTTTT

J gene: TRBJ2-5
clone size: once
D gene: -
V gene: TRBV7-9
CDR3 protein: CASSLAEWGAQETQYF
CDR3 DNA: TGTGCCAGCAGCTTAGCGGAGTGGGGGGCCCAAGAGACCCAGTACTTC

J gene: TRBJ1-1
clone size: -
D gene: TRBD1
V gene: TRBV12-5
CDR3 protein: CASSSGQEIMGTEAFF
CDR3 DNA: TGTGCTAGTAGTTCGGGACAGGAAATAATGGGCACTGAAGCTTTCTTT

J gene: TRBJ2-4
clone size: -
D gene: -
V gene: TRBV6-5
CDR3 protein: CASRERGLKNIQYF
CDR3 DNA: TGTGCCAGCCGGGAGAGGGGATTAAAAAACATTCAGTACTTC

J gene: TRBJ2-3
clone size: -
D gene: -
V gene: TRBV5-1
CDR3 protein: CASSLEGGRTDTQYF
CDR3 DNA: TGCGCCAGCAGCTTGGAGGGGGGACGCACAGATACGCAGTATTTT

J gene: TRBJ2-4
clone size: -
D gene: -
V gene: TRBV5-4
CDR3 protein: CASSLAGGPGIQYF
CDR3 DNA: TGTGCCAGCAGCTTGGCCGGGGGACCCGGCATTCAGTACTTC

J gene: TRBJ2-2
clone size: -
D gene: -
V gene: TRBV7-6
CDR3 protein: CASSFRAQGWDTGELFF
CDR3 DNA: TGTGCCAGCAGCTTCAGGGCCCAGGGGTGGGACACCGGGGAGCTGTTTTTT

J gene: TRBJ2-7
clone size: few
D gene: TRBD2
V gene: TRBV11-2
CDR3 protein: CASSAGGFPSYEQYF
CDR3 DNA: TGTGCCAGCAGCGCGGGAGGGTTCCCTTCCTACGAGCAGTACTTC

J gene: TRBJ1-6
clone size: -
D gene: -
V gene: TRBV23-1
CDR3 protein: CASSQKPLLDNSPLHF
CDR3 DNA: TGCGCCAGCAGTCAGAAACCCCTCCTAGATAATTCACCCCTCCACTTT

J gene: TRBJ2-7
clone size: once
D gene: -
V gene: TRBV9
CDR3 protein: CASSPSPGFYEQYF
CDR3 DNA: TGTGCCAGCAGCCCTAGCCCGGGATTTTACGAGCAGTACTTC

J gene: TRBJ1-2
clone size: -
D gene: TRBD1
V gene: TRBV14
CDR3 protein: CASGQANYGYTF
CDR3 DNA: TGTGCCAGTGGACAGGCAAACTATGGCTACACCTTC

J gene: TRBJ2-2
clone size: -
D gene: TRBD1
V gene: TRBV27
CDR3 protein: CASSREIATGIRTGELFF
CDR3 DNA: TGTGCCAGCTCCCGCGAAATCGCGACAGGGATTCGGACCGGGGAGCTGTTTTTT

J gene: TRBJ2-2
clone size: -
D gene: -
V gene: TRBV7-3
CDR3 protein: CASSVAGITNTGELFF
CDR3 DNA: TGTGCCAGCAGCGTCGCAGGGATAACGAACACCGGGGAGCTGTTTTTT

J gene: TRBJ1-2
clone size: -
D gene: TRBD1
V gene: TRBV2
CDR3 protein: CASSPTPTGEMGYTF
CDR3 DNA: TGTGCCAGCAGCCCCACCCCGACAGGGGAGATGGGCTACACCTTC

J gene: TRBJ1-2
clone size: -
D gene: -
V gene: TRBV5-8
CDR3 protein: CASSLAGIGRGYTF
CDR3 DNA: TGTGCCAGCAGCTTGGCAGGGATCGGGCGTGGCTACACCTTC

J gene: TRBJ1-2
clone size: -
D gene: TRBD1
V gene: TRBV28
CDR3 protein: CASSPIQGWSNYGYTF
CDR3 DNA: TGTGCCAGCAGCCCAATACAGGGGTGGTCTAACTATGGCTACACCTTC

J gene: TRBJ2-1
clone size: -
D gene: TRBD2
V gene: TRBV7-7
CDR3 protein: CASSPLSGGGGNEQFF
CDR3 DNA: TGTGCTAGCAGTCCCCTCTCCGGGGGGGGCGGCAATGAGCAGTTCTTC

J gene: TRBJ2-2
clone size: -
D gene: -
V gene: TRBV19
CDR3 protein: CASSPGQTNTGELFF
CDR3 DNA: TGTGCCAGTAGTCCCGGACAGACGAACACCGGGGAGCTGTTTTTT

J gene: TRBJ1-1
clone size: -
D gene: TRBD1
V gene: TRBV7-9
CDR3 protein: CASSLDSGQGAWGTEAFF
CDR3 DNA: TGTGCCAGCAGCTTAGATTCCGGACAGGGGGCATGGGGGACTGAAGCTTTCTTT

J gene: TRBJ2-7
clone size: -
D gene: -
V gene: TRBV14
CDR3 protein: CASLQGWAYEQYF
CDR3 DNA: TGTGCCAGTTTACAGGGTTGGGCCTACGAGCAGTACTTC

J gene: TRBJ1-5
clone size: -
D gene: -
V gene: TRBV6-6
CDR3 protein: CASRRQAQSNQPQHF
CDR3 DNA: TGTGCCAGCAGGAGACAGGCCCAGAGCAATCAGCCCCAGCATTTT